This is a list of T cell receptor beta chains from one sample in a study of chemoradiotherapy in HPV16-positive cancers. Clones were sequenced by immunoSEQ multiplex PCR, and TCRdb holds only the in-frame ones, with some missing. The top ten hold 2.5% to 3% of the sample, which has about 5,000 clones, 85% to 90% seen once. The sequenced sample was tumor tissue, obtained from a patient who underwent chemoradiotherapy. The receptor set was obtained from a human donor with HPV-associated anogenital cancer. Both conserved end residues are part of each CDR3. D genes are given only for firm matches. Clone size, where shown, is once, few, many, or a class for clones that have expanded.

j_call clone_size v_call d_call cdr3_aa cdr3_nt
TRBJ2-1 . TRBV6-4 TRBD2 CASSPTSGGANEQFF TGTGCCAGCAGCCCGACTAGCGGGGGGGCCAATGAGCAGTTCTTC
TRBJ2-7 . TRBV5-4 . CASSNQRSYEQYF TGTGCCAGCAGCAATCAGAGATCCTACGAGCAGTACTTC
TRBJ1-6 . TRBV29-1 . CSVRQGQSPLHF TGCAGCGTTCGCCAGGGCCAATCACCCCTCCACTTT
TRBJ1-2 once TRBV7-2 TRBD1 CASSATGGERGYTF TGTGCCAGCAGCGCCACAGGGGGCGAGCGTGGCTACACCTTC
TRBJ1-6 few TRBV30 . CACFGRRGVNSPLHF TGTGCCTGTTTCGGTCGCCGCGGGGTTAACTCACCCCTCCACTTT
TRBJ2-5 . TRBV6-5 . CASSYSPAQETQYF TGTGCCAGCAGTTACTCGCCAGCCCAAGAGACCCAGTACTTC
TRBJ2-3 once TRBV6-6 TRBD1 CASSYETGSTDTQYF TGTGCCAGCAGTTACGAGACAGGGTCCACAGATACGCAGTATTTT
TRBJ2-5 . TRBV25-1 . CASSDPERRFQETQYF TGTGCCAGCAGTGATCCCGAGCGGAGATTCCAAGAGACCCAGTACTTC
TRBJ2-5 . TRBV5-1 . CASSLTVQETQYF TGCGCCAGCAGCTTGACGGTTCAAGAGACCCAGTACTTC
TRBJ2-2 . TRBV15 . CATSRDEATANTGELFF TGTGCCACCAGCAGAGATGAGGCGACAGCGAACACCGGGGAGCTGTTTTTT
TRBJ2-3 . TRBV15 . CATSRDGRTRTDTQYF TGTGCCACCAGCAGAGATGGGAGGACCCGCACAGATACGCAGTATTTT
TRBJ1-2 . TRBV27 TRBD1 CASSPRQGIYGYTF TGTGCCAGCAGTCCCCGACAGGGGATCTATGGCTACACCTTC
TRBJ2-3 . TRBV9 TRBD2 CASSVASGISADTQYF TGTGCCAGCAGCGTAGCCAGCGGGATTAGTGCAGATACGCAGTATTTT
TRBJ1-1 . TRBV10-1 . CASSESQNTEAFF TGCGCCAGCAGTGAGTCTCAGAACACTGAAGCTTTCTTT
TRBJ1-1 . TRBV5-1 . CASRSEHRLNTEAFF TGCGCCAGCAGGAGTGAGCACAGATTGAACACTGAAGCTTTCTTT
TRBJ2-1 . TRBV18 TRBD1 CASSPGQDNEQFF TGTGCCAGCTCACCGGGACAGGACAATGAGCAGTTCTTC
TRBJ2-7 . TRBV5-8 TRBD1 CASSWGDAQGFREQYF TGTGCCAGCAGCTGGGGCGACGCACAGGGGTTCCGCGAGCAGTACTTC
TRBJ2-5 once TRBV20-1 . CSALGQETQYF TGCAGTGCCTTAGGGCAGGAGACCCAGTACTTC
TRBJ2-3 . TRBV5-1 TRBD2 CASSPGLAGGLDTQYF TGCGCCAGCAGCCCGGGACTAGCGGGAGGTTTGGATACGCAGTATTTT
TRBJ2-1 . TRBV5-8 . CASSFPSAGHNEQFF TGTGCCAGCAGCTTCCCCTCAGCGGGCCACAATGAGCAGTTCTTC
TRBJ2-1 . TRBV9 TRBD2 CASSVRVTSGLSYNEQFF TGTGCCAGCAGCGTACGCGTGACTAGCGGCCTCTCCTACAATGAGCAGTTCTTC
TRBJ1-5 . TRBV6-1 . CASSAPGGVNQPQHF TGTGCCAGCAGTGCCCCAGGCGGGGTCAATCAGCCCCAGCATTTT
TRBJ1-6 . TRBV2 . CASSAQGGRNSPLHF TGTGCCAGCAGTGCACAGGGTGGGAGGAATTCACCCCTCCACTTT
TRBJ2-5 . TRBV19 . CASSIDRVGAGTQYF TGTGCCAGTAGTATAGATCGAGTAGGAGCGGGGACCCAGTACTTC
TRBJ1-1 . TRBV6-1 TRBD1 CASSEGRGLSTEAFF TGTGCCAGCAGTGAAGGGAGGGGGCTGAGCACTGAAGCTTTCTTT
TRBJ2-2 . TRBV5-1 . CASSPHRDTSTGELFF TGCGCCAGCAGCCCTCACAGGGACACCTCCACCGGGGAGCTGTTTTTT
TRBJ2-6 . TRBV4-2 . CASSQDVGGSGANVLTF TGTGCCAGCAGCCAAGATGTAGGGGGGTCTGGGGCCAACGTCCTGACTTTC
TRBJ2-1 . TRBV19 . CASRTSSRDYNEQFF TGTGCCAGTAGGACCTCTTCCCGGGACTACAATGAGCAGTTCTTC
TRBJ2-7 . TRBV6-8 . CASGETPRGRDSYEQYF TGTGCCAGCGGTGAGACTCCCAGGGGCAGGGACTCCTACGAGCAGTACTTC
TRBJ2-3 . TRBV7-2 TRBD2 CASSRGGTSGTDTQYF TGTGCCAGCAGCAGGGGAGGGACTAGCGGCACAGATACGCAGTATTTT
TRBJ2-5 . TRBV30 . CAWSIRLQETQYF TGTGCCTGGAGCATCAGGTTACAAGAGACCCAGTACTTC
TRBJ1-2 . TRBV2 . CASSERSDSYTF TGTGCCAGCAGTGAGCGGTCTGACAGCTACACCTTC
TRBJ2-5 once TRBV9 . CASSAWGRRETQYF TGTGCCAGCAGCGCGTGGGGACGTAGGGAGACCCAGTACTTC
TRBJ1-1 . TRBV9 TRBD1 CASSTGTGTEAFF TGTGCCAGCAGCACCGGGACAGGCACTGAAGCTTTCTTT
TRBJ1-6 . TRBV30 . CAWRKGVSYNSPLHF TGTGCCTGGAGGAAGGGGGTATCCTATAATTCACCCCTCCACTTT
TRBJ1-2 . TRBV28 . CASTSDSYKGYTF TGTGCCAGCACGTCGGACTCTTACAAGGGCTACACCTTC
TRBJ2-3 . TRBV15 . CATSRDNAADTQYF TGTGCCACCAGCAGAGATAATGCGGCAGATACGCAGTATTTT
TRBJ2-3 few TRBV7-3 . CASSLKGDLGVGGDTQYF TGTGCCAGCAGCTTAAAAGGCGACCTAGGGGTGGGGGGAGATACGCAGTATTTT
TRBJ1-3 . TRBV6-1 . CASSETPQNTIYF TGTGCCAGCAGTGAAACCCCCCAAAACACCATATATTTT
TRBJ1-2 . TRBV19 . CASRRGGLHGYTF TGTGCCTCCCGGCGCGGGGGGCTTCATGGCTACACCTTC
TRBJ2-1 . TRBV5-1 . CASSLVFQGGVNEQFF TGCGCCAGCAGCTTGGTTTTCCAGGGAGGTGTGAATGAGCAGTTCTTC
TRBJ2-1 . TRBV5-1 TRBD2 CASSLEITSVEQFF TGCGCCAGCAGCTTGGAGATAACTAGCGTTGAGCAGTTCTTC
TRBJ2-2 . TRBV29-1 . CSAQGNANTGELFF TGCAGCGCCCAGGGTAATGCGAACACCGGGGAGCTGTTTTTT
TRBJ1-5 . TRBV6-6 . CASNQGSSGNQPQHF TGTGCCAGCAACCAGGGTTCGTCTGGCAATCAGCCCCAGCATTTT
TRBJ1-2 once TRBV5-5 TRBD1 CASRPPDRGTGGSSYGYTF TGTGCCAGCAGGCCGCCTGACAGGGGAACTGGCGGATCATCTTATGGCTACACCTTC
TRBJ1-4 . TRBV5-8 TRBD1 CASSLVGTGDEKLFF TGTGCCAGCAGCTTGGTAGGGACAGGGGACGAAAAACTGTTTTTT
TRBJ1-5 . TRBV19 TRBD1 CASSGGQGGNQPQHF TGTGCCAGTAGTGGGGGACAGGGAGGCAATCAGCCCCAGCATTTT
TRBJ1-5 . TRBV28 . CASSEQGRWNQPQHF TGTGCCAGCAGTGAGCAGGGGAGGTGGAATCAGCCCCAGCATTTT
TRBJ1-1 . TRBV18 . CASSPPSTGGYAFF TGTGCCAGCTCACCCCCCTCGACGGGTGGATACGCTTTCTTT
TRBJ1-5 . TRBV28 TRBD1 CASSQGGARPILRPQHF TGTGCCAGCAGCCAGGGGGGGGCGAGGCCGATCCTCCGGCCCCAGCATTTT